This TCR beta chain was documented in a study of cytomegalovirus exposure and HLA in healthy donors. Findings of the study overall: Researchers had no immune exposure information except CMV serostatus available.

13 Jbeta primers and 60 Vbeta primers were used for the PCR. TCRdb's table, derived via immunoSEQ multiplex PCR, lists solely in-frame clones and lacks some. This table holds about 190,000 clones, about 85% found once. This clone has just one count. Its matching antigen is unknown. The V gene end was trimmed by 10 bases and the J gene end by 4 bases; junction bases not matched to a gene: 2. CDR1 and CDR2 from the germline V gene are LNHDA and SQIVND (reference sequence). The CDR3 is 11 residues long. The chain employs TRBV19 and TRBJ1-2, with 8 bases identical to TRBD1. The specimen was PBMCs. The receptor's source is a boy between 2 and 10 years old in good health and CMV-seronegative. CDR3 DNA: TGTGCCACGACAGGGGCCTATGGCTACACCTTC. It is translated as CATTGAYGYTF.